This T cell receptor (beta chain) was sequenced for a study of T-cell reconstitution after alpha-beta-depleted transplantation in children. Overall study results and limits: As was reported, about two months after transplant, alpha-beta T cells came from several hundred expanded graft clones. At the one-year point after transplant, T-cell counts and TCRbeta diversity were found to come mostly from T cells that had been newly produced.

Unique molecular identifiers were incorporated into the prepared TCRbeta library. A single record per CDR3 protein comes from TCRdb applying MiXCR to the PCR reads. Altogether a few hundred thousand distinct CDR3 sequences are present, 27% being singletons, with the ten largest covering 36%. This clonotype showed up just a few times. Its antigen is currently unknown. Deletions cut 5 bases from V and 4 bases from J, with 11 bases between. The CDR3 is 13 residues long. Germline V CDR1 and CDR2: SGHAT, FQNNGV. The chain uses TRBV11-2 and TRBJ1-1; no firm D call. The sequence derives from a boy less than two years old with Wiskott-Aldrich syndrome, due to receive a stem cell transplant. The sample in question was PBMCs, obtained before TCRalphabeta/CD19-depleted stem cell transplant. In DNA form, the CDR3 reads TGTGCCAGCAGCCCAGGACGGGGCACTGAAGCTTTCTTT. Encoded protein: CASSPGRGTEAFF.